This TCR beta chain was identified in a study of shared T cell receptors in the human thymus. TCRdb's copy holds only in-frame clones and misses some; the assay was immunoSEQ multiplex PCR. The sample carries hundreds of thousands of clones, around 87% recorded once. Looked up from germline, CDR1 is LNHDA and CDR2 is SQIVND (reference sequence). This CDR3 contains 14 residues. Trimming pared 1 base from V and 6 bases from J, leaving 10 bases between. These sequences were also reported in another study, on human thymus T cells. Per that paper: Donation was from healthy Finnish infants who were having corrective surgery that addressed congenital heart defects. The source of the thymus tissue was resections taken during corrective heart surgery. An apparent bias in V and J gene usage was seen in thymic and blood repertoires. Related work showed strongly overlapping thymic repertoires across unrelated individuals.

This sequence was found in a boy under three years old with a congenital heart defect. The sequencing input was thymocytes. The chain is built from TRBV19 and TRBJ2-1; D perhaps matches TRBD2 (6 bases). CDR3 in amino acids: CASSIAGVLNEQFF. CDR3 sequence (DNA): TGTGCCAGTAGTATAGCGGGGGTACTCAATGAGCAGTTCTTC.